Shown below are 28 T cell receptor beta chains from a single sample sequenced in a study of PD-L1 blockade in urothelial cancer. The protocol was immunoSEQ multiplex PCR, while the TCRdb copy is restricted to in-frame clones and leaves out a portion. The sample includes roughly 63,000 clones, 81% of them seen just once. The time point is: pretreatment peripheral blood. Here the sequenced sample was PBMCs, taken around atezolizumab (anti-PD-L1) treatment. The receptors originated from a man aged 65-85 years with urothelial cancer.

CDR3 region: CASSLSGVSYNEQFF. DNA of the CDR3: TGTGCCAGCAGCTTAAGCGGGGTTTCCTACAATGAGCAGTTCTTC. The chain employs TRBV7-3 and TRBJ2-1; D might be TRBD2 (6 bases). V lost 1 base and J 1 base, leaving 8 bases between the germline ends. Germline V gene lookup returns CDR1 SGHTA and CDR2 FQGTGA. CDR3 length: 15 amino acids.

This chain joins TRBV5-1 and TRBJ1-3, with D possibly TRBD1 on 5 matching bases. The germline CDR1 and CDR2 sequences are SGHRS and YFSETQ. V lost 0 bases and J lost 4, with 8 bases in between. This CDR3 has 14 amino acids. CDR3 loop: CASSLATEGNTIYF. The DNA of the CDR3 is TGCGCCAGCAGCTTGGCGACAGAAGGAAACACCATATATTTT.

The chain combines TRBV19 with TRBJ2-5; 7 bases map to TRBD2. The CDR3 contains 15 residues. V shed 6 bases, J shed 5 bases, and the junction held 12 bases outside the gene matches. In germline, CDR1 is LNHDA, CDR2 SQIVND (reference sequence). This CDR3 reads CASSSWLTGRETQYF. CDR3 sequence (DNA): TGTGCCAGTAGCTCTTGGCTCACCGGGAGGGAGACCCAGTACTTC.

The V call is TRBV29-1, the J call TRBJ2-2; D uncertain. V lost 0 bases, J lost 1 base, and 6 bases lay in between. The CDR3 is made up of 14 amino acids. Germline CDR1 and CDR2: SQVTM and ANQGSEA. CDR3 nucleotide sequence: TGCAGCGTTGAAGATCAGAAGAACACCGGGGAGCTGTTTTTT. It translates to CSVEDQKNTGELFF.

The rearrangement uses TRBV18 and TRBJ1-1, with D maybe TRBD1 (6 bases). This CDR3 comprises 15 residues. CDR1 and CDR2 from the germline V gene are KGHSH and LQKENI. V was clipped by 3 bases and J by 2 bases, with 13 bases between them. The CDR3 coding sequence is TGTGCCAGCTCACCGTTGAGGGGGAGAAACACTGAAGCTTTCTTT. Its translation is CASSPLRGRNTEAFF.

The chain is built from TRBV4-1 and TRBJ2-4; D is perhaps TRBD2 (7 bases). Trimming left V 0 bases short and J 5 bases short, with 20 bases between. Germline V lookup: CDR1 MGHRA, CDR2 YSYEKL. The CDR3 has 18 residues. This chain's CDR3 is CASSQELQGGGRENIQYF. DNA of the CDR3: TGCGCCAGCAGCCAAGAGCTACAGGGAGGGGGTAGGGAAAACATTCAGTACTTC.

This clone was counted a single time. This chain uses TRBV11-2 with TRBJ2-4; maybe TRBD1 (6 bases). Trimming pared 0 bases from V and 6 bases from J, leaving 15 bases between. Germline-derived CDR1 and CDR2 are SGHAT and FQNNGV. This CDR3 has 16 residues. CDR3 coding DNA: TGTGCCAGCAGCTTAGATTCTGCCAGGGGCGGAAACATTCAGTACTTC. It is translated as CASSLDSARGGNIQYF.

The chain has TRBV14 and TRBJ2-2; D is possibly TRBD1 (5 bases). The CDR3 runs to 16 residues. The germline V gene has CDR1 SGHDN and CDR2 FVKESK. The V end lost 3 bases, the J end lost 5 bases, and 16 bases lay between the germline ends. The DNA for the CDR3 is TGTGCCAGCAGCCAGGACATTCGGACCTGGACCGGGGAGCTGTTTTTT. Translation: CASSQDIRTWTGELFF.

The chain links TRBV6-6 to TRBJ1-1; the match to TRBD1 covers 7 bases. The CDR3 sequence is 12 residues long. Trimming cost V 7 bases and J 3 bases; bases outside gene matches: 2. Germline CDR1 and CDR2: MNHNY and SVGAGI (reference sequence). This chain's CDR3 is CASNDRDTEAFF. The CDR3 nucleotides read TGTGCCAGCAACGACAGGGACACTGAAGCTTTCTTT.

The chain joins TRBV27 to TRBJ1-2, with a weak D call TRBD1 (6 bases). The ends were cut back, 0 bases at V and 2 bases at J, with 22 bases in the middle. CDR1 and CDR2 (germline): MNHEY, SMNVEV (reference sequence). This CDR3 is built from 19 residues. CDR3 nucleotide sequence: TGTGCCAGCAGTTTATCGGGAGGGGGATGGGCAGGTCGAAACTATGGCTACACCTTC. It specifies CASSLSGGGWAGRNYGYTF.

The chain recombines TRBV28 with TRBJ2-3; D not certain. Germline CDR1 reads MDHEN; CDR2 reads SYDVKM. Trimming shortened V by 4 bases and J by 1 base, and 12 bases separated the two germline ends. CDR3 length: 15 amino acids. For the CDR3, the DNA is TGTGCCAGCAGTTCCCTACCCGCGGGCACAGATACGCAGTATTTT. Encoded protein: CASSSLPAGTDTQYF. The whole variable domain, remainder taken from reference TRBV28 and TRBJ2-3, is DVKVTQSSRYLVKRTGEKVFLECVQDMDHENMFWYRQDPGLGLRLIYFSYDVKMKEKGDIPEGYSVSREKKERFSLILESASTNQTSMYLCASSSLPAGTDTQYFGPGTRLTVL.

The V gene is TRBV7-2, the J gene TRBJ2-7, with 13 nucleotides matching TRBD2. Trimming removed 0 bases from V and 5 bases from J; junction bases left unmatched: 10. The CDR3 is made up of 18 amino acids. Germline loops: CDR1 SGHTA, CDR2 FQGNSA. CDR3 region: CASSLAGLAGWKGDEQYF. CDR3 nucleotides: TGTGCCAGCAGCTTAGCGGGACTAGCGGGGTGGAAGGGGGACGAGCAGTACTTC.

The chain has TRBV6-6 and TRBJ1-1; no clear D. This CDR3 contains 14 residues. V was cut by 0 bases and J by 1 base, with 6 bases left in between. CDR1 MNHNY and CDR2 SVGAGI come from the germline V gene (reference sequence). CDR3 sequence: CASSYSRENTEAFF. CDR3 DNA: TGTGCCAGCAGTTACTCGAGAGAGAACACTGAAGCTTTCTTT.

The V and J genes are TRBV7-2 and TRBJ1-2; TRBD1 aligns across 10 bases. Germline lookup yields CDR1 SGHTA and CDR2 FQGNSA. The CDR3 runs 14 residues. With 1 base clipped from V and 5 bases from J, the junction kept 1 base outside the gene matches. The chain's CDR3 is CASSLGGQGYGYTF. CDR3 nucleotides: TGTGCCAGCAGCTTAGGGGGACAGGGGTATGGCTACACCTTC.

The rearrangement joins TRBV11-3 to TRBJ2-5, with 8 bases identical to TRBD1. CDR1 is SGHNT and CDR2 is YENEEA in the germline V gene. The CDR3 spans 13 residues. Trimming took 4 bases from V and 6 from J; bases not matched to a gene: 4. The CDR3 protein is CASSYGTGKTQYF. In DNA form, the CDR3 reads TGTGCCAGCAGCTACGGGACAGGAAAGACCCAGTACTTC.

This clone was seen once. This chain joins TRBV15 and TRBJ1-4; 10 bases line up with TRBD1. This CDR3 is 16 amino acids long. Germline loops: CDR1 LNHNV, CDR2 YYDKDF (reference sequence). V was pared by 1 base and J by 7 bases, with 6 bases of the junction left unmatched. This chain's CDR3 is CATSRGRDRGGEKLFF. DNA for the CDR3: TGTGCCACCAGCAGAGGGAGGGACAGGGGCGGTGAAAAACTGTTTTTT.

This clone has only a few counts. The chain carries TRBV19 and TRBJ2-1, with TRBD2 matching 12 bases. Germline CDR1 is LNHDA and CDR2 is SQIVND (reference sequence). The J segment lost 8 bases and the V segment lost 3 bases, leaving 5 bases of the junction unmatched. The CDR3 runs 15 residues. The CDR3, as DNA: TGTGCCAGTAGTATTGGACTAGCGGGATTCGATGAGCAGTTCTTC. Its protein product is CASSIGLAGFDEQFF.

This chain uses TRBV19 with TRBJ2-1, with D possibly matching TRBD1 (5 bases). CDR1 and CDR2 (germline): LNHDA, SQIVND (reference sequence). The V end lost 7 bases, the J end lost 0 bases, and 13 bases lay between the germline ends. The CDR3 runs 15 residues. The CDR3 DNA follows: TGTGCCAGTATGGTGGGGCCAAGCTCCTACAATGAGCAGTTCTTC. As protein: CASMVGPSSYNEQFF.

This clone was found once. The chain links TRBV5-1 to TRBJ2-7, with TRBD2 matching over 7 bases. From germline, CDR1 is SGHRS and CDR2 YFSETQ. The ends lost 0 bases at V and 2 bases at J; junction bases unmatched: 5. CDR3 length: 15 amino acids. The CDR3 DNA reads TGCGCCAGCAGCTTGGTATCTAGCGGTGCCTACGAGCAGTACTTC. Its protein is CASSLVSSGAYEQYF.

The chain couples TRBV30 to TRBJ1-1; TRBD1 matches at 7 bases. Looked up from germline, CDR1 is GTSNPN and CDR2 is SVGIG (reference sequence). The trim removed 5 bases at V and 5 bases at J, leaving 8 bases unmatched. The CDR3 has 13 residues. The CDR3 here is CAWEDRVGTEAFF. DNA of the CDR3: TGTGCCTGGGAAGACAGGGTCGGGACTGAAGCTTTCTTT.

The chain links TRBV5-4 to TRBJ2-7; 15 bases match TRBD2. J lost 5 bases, V lost 4 bases, and 4 bases had no gene match. The CDR3 consists of 15 residues. Germline V gene lookup returns CDR1 SGHNT and CDR2 YYREEE (reference sequence). The CDR3 bases are TGTGCCAGCAGCCGGACTAGCGGGAGGGCCCACGAGCAGTACTTC. Protein: CASSRTSGRAHEQYF.

V is TRBV29-1 and J is TRBJ2-3, with TRBD1 as a possible D gene (5 bases). Germline assignment: CDR1 SQVTM and CDR2 ANQGSEA. The CDR3 loop spans 12 amino acids. V was trimmed by 8 bases and J by 6 bases, leaving 15 bases between them. DNA for the CDR3: TGCAGCTCTGACAGTATTGGGGATACGCAGTATTTT. Translated: CSSDSIGDTQYF.

The chain couples TRBV15 to TRBJ2-3; tentative D call: TRBD1 (5 bases). The CDR3 consists of 15 residues. Deletions cut 0 bases from V and 4 bases from J, with 11 bases between. CDR1 LNHNV and CDR2 YYDKDF come from the germline V gene (reference sequence). The CDR3 loop reads CATSRERTNADTQYF. The CDR3 DNA follows: TGTGCCACCAGCAGAGAAAGGACAAACGCAGATACGCAGTATTTT. Drawing the rest from reference TRBV15 and TRBJ2-3, the complete variable domain is DAMVIQNPRYQVTQFGKPVTLSCSQTLNHNVMYWYQQKSSQAPKLLFHYYDKDFNNEADTPDNFQSRRPNTSFCFLDIRSPGLGDTAMYLCATSRERTNADTQYFGPGTRLTVL.

J is TRBJ2-7 and V is TRBV5-6, with TRBD2 matching 8 bases. The CDR3 is made up of 15 amino acids. In germline, CDR1 is SGHDT, CDR2 YYEEEE. Trimming cost V 4 bases and J 1 base; bases outside gene matches: 7. CDR3: CASSLGLAGSYEQYF. The CDR3 bases are TGTGCCAGCAGCCTAGGACTAGCAGGTTCCTACGAGCAGTACTTC.

The chain links TRBV30 to TRBJ1-1, with a weak D call TRBD1 (5 bases). The CDR3 has 14 residues. Trimming left V 2 bases short and J 4 bases short, with 14 bases between. Germline CDR1 is GTSNPN and CDR2 is SVGIG (reference sequence). The CDR3 DNA reads as TGTGCCTGGAGTCCAGGGCGTCGGAGCACTGAAGCTTTCTTT. It encodes CAWSPGRRSTEAFF.

This rearrangement joins TRBV20-1 to TRBJ2-3, with a tentative D call TRBD1 (6 bases). Germline CDR1 and CDR2: DFQATT and SNEGSKA (reference sequence). The V gene lost 4 bases and the J gene lost 6 bases, with 8 bases spanning the gap. The CDR3 runs 11 residues. In DNA, the CDR3 is TGCAGTGCTAAGAGGGGGGATACGCAGTATTTT. This translates into CSAKRGDTQYF.

This clone was detected a few times. The V call is TRBV7-2, the J call TRBJ2-5; 7 nucleotides match TRBD1. The CDR3 runs 14 residues. Germline V gives CDR1 SGHTA, CDR2 FQGNSA. Trimming at V came to 5 bases and at J to 5 bases, leaving 8 bases not matched to a gene. For the CDR3, the DNA is TGTGCCAGCAGCAGGACAGGACCCGGGGAGACCCAGTACTTC. Translating it yields CASSRTGPGETQYF.

The gene calls are TRBV7-9 and TRBJ2-3; TRBD2 is a possible D gene (6 bases). The ends were cut back, 8 bases at V and 0 bases at J, with 15 bases in the middle. This CDR3 comprises 15 residues. Germline lookup yields CDR1 SEHNR and CDR2 FQNEAQ (reference sequence). The CDR3 loop reads CASRSTSISTDTQYF. For the CDR3, the DNA is TGTGCCAGCCGCTCTACTAGCATAAGCACAGATACGCAGTATTTT.